This record looks at one T cell receptor (beta chain) sequence and its context. The entry originates in a study of blood T cell repertoires in COVID-19. Study information: The study drew acute and convalescent COVID-19 samples from the United States, Italy and Spain. PBMCs, B-cell-depleted T cells, or T cells were the source of the cDNA or gDNA that made up the material.

How the authors handled the data: Using reference gene primer amplification, nucleated cell counts were estimated. This table comes from immunoSEQ multiplex PCR, and its TCRdb copy is limited to in-frame clones, with some not included. The V and J calls and clone size are taken from that table; D and trimming were inferred from the DNA. Among 95,000 to 100,000 clones listed, 85% were seen once. The CDR3 has 16 amino acids. CDR1 and CDR2 from the germline V gene are LGHDT and YNNKEL (reference sequence). The V gene end was trimmed by 0 bases and the J gene end by 9 bases; junction bases not matched to a gene: 10.

The TCR was taken from a woman in her seventies with active or convalescent COVID-19. V gene TRBV3-1 (or the pseudogene TRBV3-2) combines with J gene TRBJ2-1, with 8 bases identical to TRBD2. What was sequenced was peripheral blood. As DNA, the CDR3 is TGTGCCAGCAGCCAAGAGTTTACTAGCGGTGAGCCTGAGCAGTTCTTC. It translates to CASSQEFTSGEPEQFF.